This T cell receptor (beta chain) was observed in a study of technical replicates of blood from several donors. This clone was recorded a few times. The CDR3 sequence is 15 residues long. Germline values: CDR1 GTSNPN, CDR2 SVGIG (reference sequence). V trimming: 0 bases; J trimming: 4 bases; junction bases outside the gene matches: 5. Assay used: immunoSEQ multiplex PCR; TCRdb lists only in-frame clones, some missing. In the table there are 10,000 to 15,000 clones, around 79% of which are singletons. This receptor was identified in a human donor in good health. Sequenced sample: PBMCs. The chain joins TRBV30 to TRBJ1-4, with TRBD1 matching over 7 bases. This CDR3 is CAWSVGGQFNEKLFF. The CDR3 DNA sequence: TGTGCCTGGAGTGTGGGGGGACAGTTTAATGAAAAACTGTTTTTT. Combining the CDR3 with reference TRBV30 and TRBJ1-4 gives the whole variable domain SQTIHQWPATLVQPVGSPLSLECTVEGTSNPNLYWYRQAAGRGLQLLFYSVGIGQISSEVPQNLSASRPQDRQFILSSKKLLLSDSGFYLCAWSVGGQFNEKLFFGSGTQLSVL.